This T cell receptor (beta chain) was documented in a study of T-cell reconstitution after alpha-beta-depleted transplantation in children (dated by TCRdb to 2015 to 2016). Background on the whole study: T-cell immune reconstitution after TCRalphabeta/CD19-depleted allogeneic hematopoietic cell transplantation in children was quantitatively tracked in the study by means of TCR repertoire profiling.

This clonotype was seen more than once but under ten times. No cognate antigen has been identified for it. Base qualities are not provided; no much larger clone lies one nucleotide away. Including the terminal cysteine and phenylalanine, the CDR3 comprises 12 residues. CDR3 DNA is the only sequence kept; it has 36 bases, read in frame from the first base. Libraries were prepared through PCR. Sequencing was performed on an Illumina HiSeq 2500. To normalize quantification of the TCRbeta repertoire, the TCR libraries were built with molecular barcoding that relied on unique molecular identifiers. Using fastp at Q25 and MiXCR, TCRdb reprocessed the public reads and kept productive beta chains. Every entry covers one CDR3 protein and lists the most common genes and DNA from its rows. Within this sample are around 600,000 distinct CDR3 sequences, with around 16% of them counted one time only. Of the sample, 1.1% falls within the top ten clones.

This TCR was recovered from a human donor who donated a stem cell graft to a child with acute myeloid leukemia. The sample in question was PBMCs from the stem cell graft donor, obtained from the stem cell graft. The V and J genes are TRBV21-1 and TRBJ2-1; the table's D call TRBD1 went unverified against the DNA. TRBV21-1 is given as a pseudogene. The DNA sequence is TGTGCCAGCAGCGGCCCGGGAAGGGTCGGGTTCTTC. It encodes CASSGPGRVGFF.